This TCR beta chain came from a study of T cells after yellow fever vaccination. Synthesis of TCR cDNA relied on 5'RACE template switching, which attached a universal primer site and UMIs. TCRdb re-called the 5' RACE reads through MiXCR, storing one row per CDR3 protein. Here the sample spans a few hundred thousand distinct CDR3 sequences, about 3.9% being singletons. This clonotype occurred many times. This sequence was found in a man younger than 30 who received the YFV17D yellow fever vaccine. The starting material was PBMCs, obtained 15 days after the yellow fever booster vaccination.

The CDR3 region has the DNA TGTGCCAGCAGTCGGGACCTACCCACAGATACGCAGTATTTT. It yields the protein CASSRDLPTDTQYF. The chain carries TRBV12-3 or TRBV12-4 and TRBJ2-3; possibly TRBD1 or TRBD2 for D (5 bases each). V lost 5 bases and J lost 2, with 11 bases in between. The CDR3 covers 14 residues.